The present T cell receptor beta chain was sequenced within a study of blood T cell repertoires in COVID-19. Looking at the study overall: The analysed material was cDNA or gDNA that came from T cells, B-cell-depleted T cells, or PBMCs.

The data were produced by immunoSEQ multiplex PCR, yet TCRdb's version contains in-frame clones alone and is incomplete. Of a few hundred thousand clones listed, roughly 84% are singletons. All enrollees were about 18 to 89 years old and from about 24 US areas. This clone was observed once. The CDR3 is 13 residues long. Germline V gene sequence: CDR1 SGHNT, CDR2 YYREEE (reference sequence). The junction had 5 bases not matched to a gene; V was cut back by 5 bases and J by 6 bases. This receptor was obtained from a man aged 45-60 years who had recovered from COVID-19. The rearrangement links TRBV5-4 to TRBJ2-7; 10 bases are a match to TRBD2. Sequencing was done on a sample of PBMCs or T cells enriched from blood (not recorded which). CDR3: CASRLAGAVEQYF. CDR3 DNA: TGTGCCAGCAGGCTAGCGGGAGCTGTCGAGCAGTACTTC. The whole variable domain, remainder taken from reference TRBV5-4 and TRBJ2-7, is ETGVTQSPTHLIKTRGQQVTLRCSSQSGHNTVSWYQQALGQGPQFIFQYYREEENGRGNFPPRFSGLQFPNYSSELNVNALELDDSALYLCASRLAGAVEQYFGPGTRLTVT.